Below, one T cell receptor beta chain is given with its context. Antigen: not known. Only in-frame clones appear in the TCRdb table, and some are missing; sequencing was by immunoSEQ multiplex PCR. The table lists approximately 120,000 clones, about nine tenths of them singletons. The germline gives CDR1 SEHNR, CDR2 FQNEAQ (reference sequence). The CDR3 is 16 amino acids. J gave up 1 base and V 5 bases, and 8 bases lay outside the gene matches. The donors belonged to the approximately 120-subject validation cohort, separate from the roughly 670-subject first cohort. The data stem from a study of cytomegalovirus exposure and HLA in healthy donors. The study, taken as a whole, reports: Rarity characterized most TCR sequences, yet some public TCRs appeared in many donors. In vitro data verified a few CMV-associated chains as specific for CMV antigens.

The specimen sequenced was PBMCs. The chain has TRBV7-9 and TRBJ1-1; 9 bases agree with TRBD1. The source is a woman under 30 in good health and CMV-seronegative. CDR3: CASSGRGGQGNTEAFF. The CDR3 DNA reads TGTGCCAGCAGCGGCCGCGGGGGACAGGGGAACACTGAAGCTTTCTTT.